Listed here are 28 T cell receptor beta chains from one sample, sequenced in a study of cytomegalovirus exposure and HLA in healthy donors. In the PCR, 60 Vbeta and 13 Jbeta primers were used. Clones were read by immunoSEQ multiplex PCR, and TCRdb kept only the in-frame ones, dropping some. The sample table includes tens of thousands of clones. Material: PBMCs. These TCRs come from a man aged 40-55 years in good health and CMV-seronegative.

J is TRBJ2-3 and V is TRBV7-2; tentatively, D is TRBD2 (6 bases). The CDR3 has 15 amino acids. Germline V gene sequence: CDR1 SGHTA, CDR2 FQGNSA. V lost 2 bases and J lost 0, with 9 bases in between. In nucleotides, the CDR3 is TGTGCCAGCAGCTTAACGGGGGTCAGCACAGATACGCAGTATTTT. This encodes CASSLTGVSTDTQYF.

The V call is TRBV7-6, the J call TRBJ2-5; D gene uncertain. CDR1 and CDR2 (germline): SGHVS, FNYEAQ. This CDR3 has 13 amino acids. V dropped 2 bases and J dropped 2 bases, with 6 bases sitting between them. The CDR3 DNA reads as TGTGCCAGCAGCTTACGGAGACAAGAGACCCAGTACTTC. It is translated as CASSLRRQETQYF.

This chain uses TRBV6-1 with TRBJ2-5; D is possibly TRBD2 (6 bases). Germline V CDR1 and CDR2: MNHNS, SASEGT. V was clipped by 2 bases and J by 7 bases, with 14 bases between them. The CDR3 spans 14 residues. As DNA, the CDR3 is TGTGCCAGCAGTGAAACTAGCAAGTACGGGACCCAGTACTTC. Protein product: CASSETSKYGTQYF.

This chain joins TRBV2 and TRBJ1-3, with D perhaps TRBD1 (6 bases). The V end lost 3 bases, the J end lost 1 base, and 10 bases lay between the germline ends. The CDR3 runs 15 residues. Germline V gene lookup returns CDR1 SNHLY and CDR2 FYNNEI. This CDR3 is CASSETRGSGNTIYF. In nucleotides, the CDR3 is TGTGCCAGCAGTGAGACGAGGGGGTCTGGAAACACCATATATTTT.

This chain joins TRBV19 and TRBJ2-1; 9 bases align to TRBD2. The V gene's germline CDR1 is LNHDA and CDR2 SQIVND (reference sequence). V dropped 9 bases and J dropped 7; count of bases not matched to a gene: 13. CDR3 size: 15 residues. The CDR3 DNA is TGTGCCAGCAGTGGGATGCGGGGGGGCCGGAATGAGCAGTTCTTC. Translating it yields CASSGMRGGRNEQFF.

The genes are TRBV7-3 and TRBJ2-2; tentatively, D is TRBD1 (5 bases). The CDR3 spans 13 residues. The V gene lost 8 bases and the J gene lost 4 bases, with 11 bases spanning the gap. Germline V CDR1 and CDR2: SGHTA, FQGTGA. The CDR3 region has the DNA TGTGCCAGCGGACAAGAAGTCACCGGGGAGCTGTTTTTT. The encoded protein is CASGQEVTGELFF.

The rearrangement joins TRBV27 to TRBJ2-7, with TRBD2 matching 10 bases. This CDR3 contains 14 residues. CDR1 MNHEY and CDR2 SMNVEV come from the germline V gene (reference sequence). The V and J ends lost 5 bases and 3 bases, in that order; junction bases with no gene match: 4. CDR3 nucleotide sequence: TGTGCCAGCAGTCGGGGACTAGCGATCTACGAGCAGTACTTC. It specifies CASSRGLAIYEQYF.

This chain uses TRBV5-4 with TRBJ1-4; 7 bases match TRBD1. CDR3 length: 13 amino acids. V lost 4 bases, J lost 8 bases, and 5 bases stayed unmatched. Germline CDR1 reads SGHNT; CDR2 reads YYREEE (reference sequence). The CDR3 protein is CASSEQGYEKLFF. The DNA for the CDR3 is TGTGCCAGCAGCGAACAGGGGTACGAAAAACTGTTTTTT. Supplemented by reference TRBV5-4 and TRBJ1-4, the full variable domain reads ETGVTQSPTHLIKTRGQQVTLRCSSQSGHNTVSWYQQALGQGPQFIFQYYREEENGRGNFPPRFSGLQFPNYSSELNVNALELDDSALYLCASSEQGYEKLFFGSGTQLSVL.

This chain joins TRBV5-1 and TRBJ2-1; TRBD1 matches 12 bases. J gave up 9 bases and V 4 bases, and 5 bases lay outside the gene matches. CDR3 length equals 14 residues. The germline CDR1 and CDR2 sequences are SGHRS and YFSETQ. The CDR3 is CASSAGTGGREQFF. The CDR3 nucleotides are TGCGCCAGCAGCGCAGGGACAGGGGGCCGTGAGCAGTTCTTC.

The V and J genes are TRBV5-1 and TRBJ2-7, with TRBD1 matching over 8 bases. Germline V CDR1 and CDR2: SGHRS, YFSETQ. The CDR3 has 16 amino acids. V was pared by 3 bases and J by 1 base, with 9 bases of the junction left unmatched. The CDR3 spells CASSWIPGQESYEQYF. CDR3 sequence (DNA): TGCGCCAGCAGCTGGATACCGGGACAGGAGTCCTACGAGCAGTACTTC.

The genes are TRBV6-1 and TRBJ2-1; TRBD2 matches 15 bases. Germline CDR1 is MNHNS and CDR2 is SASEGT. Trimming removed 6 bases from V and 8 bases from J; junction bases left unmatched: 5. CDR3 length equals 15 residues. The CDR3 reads CASSRTSGGADEQFF. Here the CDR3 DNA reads TGTGCCAGCAGCAGGACTAGCGGGGGGGCCGATGAGCAGTTCTTC.

DNA of the CDR3: TGTGCCAGTAGTATAGTATCACGGGGACAGGGCACTGAAGCTTTCTTT. Amino acids: CASSIVSRGQGTEAFF. The gene calls are TRBV19 and TRBJ1-1, with 9 bases aligning to TRBD1. The CDR3 is 16 residues long. Unmatched junction bases numbered 7, after V lost 1 base and J lost 4 bases. Germline V gives CDR1 LNHDA, CDR2 SQIVND (reference sequence).

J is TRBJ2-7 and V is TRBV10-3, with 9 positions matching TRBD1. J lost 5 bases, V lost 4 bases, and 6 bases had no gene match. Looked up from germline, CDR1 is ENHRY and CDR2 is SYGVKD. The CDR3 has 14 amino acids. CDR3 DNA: TGTGCCATCAGTGGGGACAGGGCGGTCGACGAGCAGTACTTC. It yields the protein CAISGDRAVDEQYF.

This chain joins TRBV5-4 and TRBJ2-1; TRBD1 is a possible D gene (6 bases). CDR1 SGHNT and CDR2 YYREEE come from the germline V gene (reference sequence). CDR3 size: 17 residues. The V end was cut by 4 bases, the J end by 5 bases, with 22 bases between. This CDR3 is CASSPDGQSLGNNEQFF. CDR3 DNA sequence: TGTGCCAGCAGCCCTGACGGACAGTCGCTTGGAAACAATGAGCAGTTCTTC.

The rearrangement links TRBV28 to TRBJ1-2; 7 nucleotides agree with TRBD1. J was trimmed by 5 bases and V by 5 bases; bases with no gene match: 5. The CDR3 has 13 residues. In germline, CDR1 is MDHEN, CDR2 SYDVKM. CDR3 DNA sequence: TGTGCCAGCAGTACCCTCAGGGGGTATGGCTACACCTTC. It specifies CASSTLRGYGYTF.

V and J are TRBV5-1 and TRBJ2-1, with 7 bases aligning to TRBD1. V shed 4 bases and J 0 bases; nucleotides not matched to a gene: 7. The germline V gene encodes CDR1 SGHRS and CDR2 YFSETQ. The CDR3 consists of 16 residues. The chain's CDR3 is CASSLGTASSYNEQFF. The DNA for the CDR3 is TGCGCCAGCAGCCTGGGGACAGCGAGCTCCTACAATGAGCAGTTCTTC.

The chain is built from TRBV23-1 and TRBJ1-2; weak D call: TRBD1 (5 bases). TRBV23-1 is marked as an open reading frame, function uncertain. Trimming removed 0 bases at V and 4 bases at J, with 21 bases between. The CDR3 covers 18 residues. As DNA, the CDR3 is TGCGCCAGCAGTCAATCGATTTTTGGAGCAGGGATGGGCTATGGCTACACCTTC. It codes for CASSQSIFGAGMGYGYTF.

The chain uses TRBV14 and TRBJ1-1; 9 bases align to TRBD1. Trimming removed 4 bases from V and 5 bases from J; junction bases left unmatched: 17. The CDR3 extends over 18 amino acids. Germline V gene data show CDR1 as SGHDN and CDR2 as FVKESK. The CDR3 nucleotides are TGTGCCAGCAGCCTACGGCAAACTTGGGACAGGGAAAGGACTGAAGCTTTCTTT. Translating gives CASSLRQTWDRERTEAFF. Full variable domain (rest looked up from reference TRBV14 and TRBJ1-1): EAGVTQFPSHSVIEKGQTVTLRCDPISGHDNLYWYRRVMGKEIKFLLHFVKESKQDESGMPNNRFLAERTGGTYSTLKVQPAELEDSGVYFCASSLRQTWDRERTEAFFGQGTRLTVV.

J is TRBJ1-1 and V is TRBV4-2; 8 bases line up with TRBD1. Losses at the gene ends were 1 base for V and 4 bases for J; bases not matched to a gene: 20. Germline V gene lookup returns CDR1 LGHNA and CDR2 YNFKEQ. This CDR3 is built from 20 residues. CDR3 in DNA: TGTGCCAGCAGCCAAGGTGGCGGGGGTACAGGGGGTTCCTCCGTCACTGAAGCTTTCTTT. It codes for CASSQGGGGTGGSSVTEAFF.

The chain's CDR3 is CASSPRRGQATYNEQFF. CDR3 DNA sequence: TGTGCCAGCTCACCACGCCGGGGACAGGCGACCTACAATGAGCAGTTCTTC. The V gene is TRBV18, the J gene TRBJ2-1; 8 bases are shared with TRBD1. After removal of 1 base from V and 2 bases from J, the junction contained 7 bases not matched to a gene. The germline V gene encodes CDR1 KGHSH and CDR2 LQKENI. This CDR3 has 17 amino acids.

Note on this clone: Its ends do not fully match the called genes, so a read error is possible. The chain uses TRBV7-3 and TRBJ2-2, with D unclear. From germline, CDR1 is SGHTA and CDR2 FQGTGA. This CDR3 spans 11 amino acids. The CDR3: CASSLTGELFF. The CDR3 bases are TGTGCCAGCAGCCTAACCGGGGAGCTGTTTTTT.

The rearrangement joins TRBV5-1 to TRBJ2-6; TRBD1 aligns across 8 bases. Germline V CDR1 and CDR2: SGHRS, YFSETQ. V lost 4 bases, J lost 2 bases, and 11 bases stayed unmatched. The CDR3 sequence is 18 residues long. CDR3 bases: TGCGCCAGCAGCAGGACAGGGATTATGCCGACTGGGGCCAACGTCCTGACTTTC. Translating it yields CASSRTGIMPTGANVLTF.

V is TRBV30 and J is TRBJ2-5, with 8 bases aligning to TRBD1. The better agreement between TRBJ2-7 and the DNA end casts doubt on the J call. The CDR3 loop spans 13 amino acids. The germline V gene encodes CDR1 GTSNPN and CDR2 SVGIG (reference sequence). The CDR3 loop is CAWTTGEPYEQYF. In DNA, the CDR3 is TGTGCCTGGACGACAGGGGAGCCCTACGAGCAGTACTTC.

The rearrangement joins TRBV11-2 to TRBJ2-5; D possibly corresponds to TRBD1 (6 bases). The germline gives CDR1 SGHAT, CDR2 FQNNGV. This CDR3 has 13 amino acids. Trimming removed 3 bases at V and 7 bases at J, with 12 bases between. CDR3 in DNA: TGTGCCAGCAGCTTGGGGGCCTCGGTGACCCAGTACTTC. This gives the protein CASSLGASVTQYF.

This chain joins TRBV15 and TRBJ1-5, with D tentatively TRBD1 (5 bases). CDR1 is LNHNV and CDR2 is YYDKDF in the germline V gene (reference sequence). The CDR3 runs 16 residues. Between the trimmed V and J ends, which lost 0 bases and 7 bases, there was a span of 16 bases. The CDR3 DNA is TGTGCCACCAGCAGAGAGGCAGGGATAAACTCCCAGCCCCAGCATTTT. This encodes CATSREAGINSQPQHF.

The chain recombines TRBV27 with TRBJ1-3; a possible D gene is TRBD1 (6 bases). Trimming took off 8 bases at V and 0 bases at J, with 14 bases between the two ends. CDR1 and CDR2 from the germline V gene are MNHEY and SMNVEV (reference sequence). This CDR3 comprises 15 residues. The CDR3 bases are TGTGCCAGCGCCTACACAGGGCTCTCTGGAAACACCATATATTTT. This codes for CASAYTGLSGNTIYF.

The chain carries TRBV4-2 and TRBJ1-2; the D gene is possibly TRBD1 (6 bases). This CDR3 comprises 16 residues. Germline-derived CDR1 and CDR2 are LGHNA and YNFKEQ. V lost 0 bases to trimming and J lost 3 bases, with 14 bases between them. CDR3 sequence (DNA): TGTGCCAGCAGCCAAGATCGGACACAGGGTGACTATGGCTACACCTTC. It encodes CASSQDRTQGDYGYTF.

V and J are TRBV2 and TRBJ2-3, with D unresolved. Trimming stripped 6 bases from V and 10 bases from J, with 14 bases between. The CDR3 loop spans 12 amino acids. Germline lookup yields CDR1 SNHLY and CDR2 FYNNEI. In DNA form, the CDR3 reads TGTGCCAGCAGGGATCTCAGAGGTCCGCAGTATTTT. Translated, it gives CASRDLRGPQYF.